These T cell receptor beta chains were read from a single sample in a study of regulatory T cells in long-lasting Graves disease. TCRdb fed the multiplex PCR reads into MiXCR, producing one record per CDR3 protein. The sample records some 600,000 distinct CDR3 sequences, 15% to 20% being singletons. These data were also reused for a study on T cells in Graves' hyperthyroidism and ophthalmopathy.

Here the sequenced sample was peripheral blood mononuclear cells (PBMCs), taken at new diagnosis, from a patient treated with antithyroid drugs. The receptors originated from a man aged 18 to 30 with Graves disease. The CDR3 runs from the conserved cysteine through the conserved F or W. A D gene is named only where the DNA matches it firmly. A clone size is listed for some rows: how often the clone was seen (once, few, many), or a class if it is expanded.

d_call,clone_size,j_call,v_call,cdr3_nt,cdr3_aa
TRBD1,many,TRBJ2-1,TRBV27,TGTGCCAGCAGTTTACAGGGGGAAAATGAGCAGTTCTTC,CASSLQGENEQFF
TRBD2,many,TRBJ2-3,TRBV5-4,TGTGCCAGCAGCTTCCTGACTAGCGGGAGAGGCACAGATACGCAGTATTTT,CASSFLTSGRGTDTQYF
TRBD1,.,TRBJ1-2,TRBV10-3,TGTGCCATCAGTGAGTCGGGACAGGGAACGATCCGGACTAACTATGGCTACACCTTC,CAISESGQGTIRTNYGYTF
TRBD2,many,TRBJ2-3,TRBV28,TGTGCCAACCCCGTTTTAGCGGGAGGCACAGATACGCAGTATTTT,CANPVLAGGTDTQYF
.,.,TRBJ1-4,TRBV7-2,TGTGCCAGCAGCTTAGGGGGAGGCGGACTTAATGAAAAACTGTTTTTT,CASSLGGGGLNEKLFF
.,.,TRBJ1-2,TRBV7-9,TGTGCCAGCAGTTTATCGGGTGGCTGGGATGGCTACACCTTC,CASSLSGGWDGYTF
.,.,TRBJ1-4,TRBV14,TGTGCCAGCAGCTTAGGTCCGTCTACTAATGAAAAACTGTTTTTT,CASSLGPSTNEKLFF
.,.,TRBJ2-7,TRBV5-4,TGTGCCAGCCAAAGTTCAAGCTCCTACGAGCAGTACTTC,CASQSSSSYEQYF
TRBD2,many,TRBJ2-7,TRBV20-1,TGCAGTGCTCGAAGTATGGGGACTAGCGCTGTTTCCTACGAGCAGTACTTC,CSARSMGTSAVSYEQYF
.,many,TRBJ2-1,TRBV3-1,TGTGCCAGCAGCCAAGGAGGAGAGCAGTTCTTC,CASSQGGEQFF
.,many,TRBJ2-7,TRBV2,TGTGCCAGCAGTGATGGGGCCATGAGCTCCTACGAGCAGTACTTC,CASSDGAMSSYEQYF
.,few,TRBJ2-7,TRBV20-1,TGCAGTGCTAGAGACCTGCTAACCTACGAGCAGTACTTC,CSARDLLTYEQYF
.,.,TRBJ1-6,TRBV2,TGTGCCACTCGGGAGGGTTCACCCCTCCACTTT,CATREGSPLHF
TRBD1,many,TRBJ1-1,TRBV5-1,TGCGCCAGCAGCTGGGGGGACAGGGGCACTGAAGCTTTCTTT,CASSWGDRGTEAFF
TRBD1,.,TRBJ2-3,TRBV7-9,TGTGCCACCAGCACTTTCCGGGACAGGGCCGCAGATACGCAGTATTTT,CATSTFRDRAADTQYF
.,few,TRBJ1-1,TRBV14,TGTGCCAGCAGCCAAGATGGACATTCCGCTGAAGCTTTCTTT,CASSQDGHSAEAFF
.,few,TRBJ2-1,TRBV11-2,TGTGCCAGCAGCTCCTCTATTATCGGTGAGCAGTTCTTC,CASSSSIIGEQFF
TRBD1,few,TRBJ1-4,TRBV28,TGTGCCAGCAGTTTGAAGGGGACAGGTCTAAAACTGTTTTTT,CASSLKGTGLKLFF
TRBD1,many,TRBJ2-2,TRBV12-3/TRBV12-4,TGTGCCAGCAGTGACAGGGGGCCTGGCACCGGGGAGCTGTTTTTT,CASSDRGPGTGELFF
TRBD1,many,TRBJ2-1,TRBV7-3,TGTGCCAGCAGCTCATACACCGGGACAGGAAAGTTCTTC,CASSSYTGTGKFF
.,.,TRBJ1-2,TRBV19,TGTGCCAGTAGCACAGGGCTATGGGGCTACACCTTC,CASSTGLWGYTF
TRBD1,.,TRBJ2-5,TRBV7-2,TGTGCCAGCAGCAACAGGGGGCGCCGGGAGACCCAGTACTTC,CASSNRGRRETQYF
.,many,TRBJ2-1,TRBV11-2,TGTGCCAGCAGCTTCAGGATGCTTAATGAGCAGTTCTTC,CASSFRMLNEQFF
TRBD2,many,TRBJ2-1,TRBV6-1,TGTGCCAGCAGTGAAACCCTAGCGGAGTACAATGAGCAGTTCTTC,CASSETLAEYNEQFF
.,.,TRBJ1-1,TRBV14,TGTGCCAGCGGGGTCATGACAGGTGAAGCTTTCTTT,CASGVMTGEAFF
TRBD1,many,TRBJ1-1,TRBV28,TGTGCCAGCAGATCTACCTTCCGGGACAGGGGGGGAACTGAAGCTTTCTTT,CASRSTFRDRGGTEAFF
.,.,TRBJ1-5,TRBV7-8,TGTGCCAGCAGCTTAGTTAGGGGGGCAGGTCAGCCCCAGCATTTT,CASSLVRGAGQPQHF
.,few,TRBJ1-1,TRBV20-1,TGCAGTGCTAGAGAGAGTAACGGCCCCAACACTGAAGCTTTCTTT,CSARESNGPNTEAFF
.,many,TRBJ1-1,TRBV27,TGTGCCAGCAGTTTAGGGCTCCGAGGGGGCACTGAAGCTTTCTTT,CASSLGLRGGTEAFF
TRBD2,many,TRBJ2-1,TRBV5-1,TGCGCCAGCAGCTTGGTTTCGCGGGAGAGAGGGTCCTACAATGAGCAGTTCTTC,CASSLVSRERGSYNEQFF
.,many,TRBJ1-5,TRBV10-1,TGCGCCAGCGGCACATGGGGAAATCAGCCCCAGCATTTT,CASGTWGNQPQHF
TRBD2,.,TRBJ2-1,TRBV7-6,TGTGCCAGCAGCTTGGAAGCGGGAGGGACGCCCTACAATGAGCAGTTCTTC,CASSLEAGGTPYNEQFF
.,.,TRBJ2-1,TRBV19,TGTGCCAGTAGCGGGCTTCGCCCAGCACCCTACAATGAGCAGTTCTTC,CASSGLRPAPYNEQFF
.,many,TRBJ1-2,TRBV6-1,TGTGCCAGCAGTCTCCCGCCCCCCTCACTATATGGCTACACCTTC,CASSLPPPSLYGYTF
.,many,TRBJ2-7,TRBV3-1,TGTGCCAGCAGCCAAGAGGGACCCGGCGAGCAGTACTTC,CASSQEGPGEQYF
.,many,TRBJ1-1,TRBV6-1,TGTGCCAGCAGTGAAGGCGGAGCCGGGAGGACTGAAGCTTTCTTT,CASSEGGAGRTEAFF
TRBD2,many,TRBJ2-2,TRBV2,TGTGCCAGCGCCCCGGGACTAGGGTATACCGGGGAGCTGTTTTTT,CASAPGLGYTGELFF
TRBD2,many,TRBJ2-7,TRBV28,TGTGCCAGCACCCCCAGCGGGACCTACGAGCAGTACTTC,CASTPSGTYEQYF
.,.,TRBJ1-5,TRBV20-1,TGCAGTGCTAGAGATGAGAGGGCCAGCCAGCCCCAGCATTTT,CSARDERASQPQHF
.,few,TRBJ1-2,TRBV19,TGTGCCAGTAGTATGACGGAGTTGGGCTATGGCTACACCTTC,CASSMTELGYGYTF
TRBD1,many,TRBJ2-3,TRBV15,TGTGCCACCAGCAGAGATTCGGCTCGGCAGGGGGTTACAGATACGCAGTATTTT,CATSRDSARQGVTDTQYF
.,.,TRBJ2-2,TRBV10-1,TGCGCCAGCAGGGACAGTCTCACCGGGGAGCTGGTTTTT,CASRDSLTGELVF
.,many,TRBJ2-7,TRBV6-1,TGTGCCAGCAGAGAATCCGGTGCACGCTACGAGCAGTACTTC,CASRESGARYEQYF
TRBD2,many,TRBJ2-5,TRBV29-1,TGCAGCGTCCTGACTAGCGCGAAAGAGACCCAGTACTTC,CSVLTSAKETQYF
TRBD2,.,TRBJ2-1,TRBV6-5,TGTGCCAGCAGTTCCCTGACTAGCGGGAGGGCCGATGAGCAGTTCTTC,CASSSLTSGRADEQFF
TRBD1,many,TRBJ2-5,TRBV11-2,TGTGCCAGCAGTTTAGCCCCAGGGGGCCAAGAGACCCAGTACTTC,CASSLAPGGQETQYF
.,.,TRBJ1-1,TRBV20-1,TGCAGTGTAGAGAGGGACAACTTGATTAACACTGAAGCTTTCTTT,CSVERDNLINTEAFF
.,few,TRBJ2-1,TRBV5-4,TGTGCCAGCAGCTTTGGTAGCGGAACCTACAATGAGCAGTTCTTC,CASSFGSGTYNEQFF
.,.,TRBJ2-1,TRBV29-1,TGCAGCGTTAAGACGGGAGTCTACAATGAGCAGTTCTTC,CSVKTGVYNEQFF
.,many,TRBJ2-3,TRBV3-1,TGTGCCAGCAGCCAAGAACCTAGCGTCTACACAGATACGCAGTATTTT,CASSQEPSVYTDTQYF
.,once,TRBJ2-1,TRBV11-2,TGTGCCAGCAGTTTTACAGGTGAATGGGAGGATGAGCAGTTCTTC,CASSFTGEWEDEQFF
.,few,TRBJ2-7,TRBV28,TGTGCCAGCAGGCCCCAGGGGCGAAGCTCCTACGAGCAGTACTTC,CASRPQGRSSYEQYF
.,many,TRBJ2-2,TRBV2,TGTGCCAGCCTAGGAGGCGACACCGGGGAGCTGTTTTTT,CASLGGDTGELFF
.,many,TRBJ2-1,TRBV19,TGTGCCAGTAGTATAGAGGCTGGTCCCATGGACAATGAGCAGTTCTTC,CASSIEAGPMDNEQFF
.,few,TRBJ2-7,TRBV29-1,TGCAGCGCCGGATCAGGGCTCTCCTACGAGCAGTACTTC,CSAGSGLSYEQYF
TRBD2,many,TRBJ2-5,TRBV6-1,TGTGCCAGCAGTGAAATAGGACTAGCGGGGGCCTTCGGGGAGACCCAGTACTTC,CASSEIGLAGAFGETQYF
.,.,TRBJ2-7,TRBV5-5,TGTGCCAGCAGCTTGGTGGACCAAAGGGAGCAGTACTTC,CASSLVDQREQYF